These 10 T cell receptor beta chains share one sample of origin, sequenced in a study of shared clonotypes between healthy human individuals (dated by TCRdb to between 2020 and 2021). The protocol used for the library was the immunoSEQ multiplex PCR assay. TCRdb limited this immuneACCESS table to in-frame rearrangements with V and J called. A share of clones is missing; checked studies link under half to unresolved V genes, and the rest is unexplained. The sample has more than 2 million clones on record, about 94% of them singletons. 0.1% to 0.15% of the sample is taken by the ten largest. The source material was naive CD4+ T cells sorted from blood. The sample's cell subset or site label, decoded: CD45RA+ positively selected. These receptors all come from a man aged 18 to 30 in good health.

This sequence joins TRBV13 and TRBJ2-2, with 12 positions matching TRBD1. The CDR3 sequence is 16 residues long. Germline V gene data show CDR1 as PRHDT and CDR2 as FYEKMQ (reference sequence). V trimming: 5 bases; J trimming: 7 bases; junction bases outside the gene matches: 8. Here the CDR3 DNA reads TGTGCCAGCAGCCTTCTGGGACAGGGGGCCGGCGGGGAGCTGTTTTTT. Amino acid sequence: CASSLLGQGAGGELFF.

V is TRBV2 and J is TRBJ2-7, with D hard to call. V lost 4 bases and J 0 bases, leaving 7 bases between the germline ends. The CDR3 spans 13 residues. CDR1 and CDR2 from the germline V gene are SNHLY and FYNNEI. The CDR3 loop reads CASSVPSSYEQYF. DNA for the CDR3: TGTGCCAGCAGTGTGCCGAGCTCCTACGAGCAGTACTTC.

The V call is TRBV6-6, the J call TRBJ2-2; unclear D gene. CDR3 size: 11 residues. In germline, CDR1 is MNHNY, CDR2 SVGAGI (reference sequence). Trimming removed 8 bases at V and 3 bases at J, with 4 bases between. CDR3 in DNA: TGTGCCAGCGGGCACACCGGGGAGCTGTTTTTT. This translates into CASGHTGELFF.

The CDR3 DNA follows: TGTGCCAGCAAGAGAGACAGGGGTCCATCCGAGCAGTACTTC. Protein sequence: CASKRDRGPSEQYF. This chain uses TRBV7-2 with TRBJ2-7; the match to TRBD1 covers 8 bases. The CDR3 runs to 14 residues. V was clipped by 7 bases and J by 6 bases; unmatched bases: 11. CDR1 SGHTA and CDR2 FQGNSA come from the germline V gene.

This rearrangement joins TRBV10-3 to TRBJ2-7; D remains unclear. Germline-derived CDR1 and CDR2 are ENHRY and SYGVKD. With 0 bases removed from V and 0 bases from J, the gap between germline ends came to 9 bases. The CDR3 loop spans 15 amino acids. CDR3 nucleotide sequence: TGTGCCATCAGTGAGTCTCCCGGAATCTCCTACGAGCAGTACTTC. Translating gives CAISESPGISYEQYF.

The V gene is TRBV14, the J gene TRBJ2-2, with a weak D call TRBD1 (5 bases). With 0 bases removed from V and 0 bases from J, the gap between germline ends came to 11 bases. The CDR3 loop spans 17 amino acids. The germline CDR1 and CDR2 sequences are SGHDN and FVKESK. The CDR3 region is CASSQDRDSTNTGELFF. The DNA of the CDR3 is TGTGCCAGCAGCCAAGATCGAGACAGCACGAACACCGGGGAGCTGTTTTTT.

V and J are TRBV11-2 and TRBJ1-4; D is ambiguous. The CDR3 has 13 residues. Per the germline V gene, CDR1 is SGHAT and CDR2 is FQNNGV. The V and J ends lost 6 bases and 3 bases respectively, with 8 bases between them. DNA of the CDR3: TGTGCCAGCAGTGGGCGGGCTAATGAAAAACTGTTTTTT. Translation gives CASSGRANEKLFF.

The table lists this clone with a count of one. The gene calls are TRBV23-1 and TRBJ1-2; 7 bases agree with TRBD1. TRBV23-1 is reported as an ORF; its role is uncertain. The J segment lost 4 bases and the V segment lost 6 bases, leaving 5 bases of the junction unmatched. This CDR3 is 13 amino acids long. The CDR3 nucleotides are TGCGCCAGCAGGTTACAGGGGCGCTATGGCTACACCTTC. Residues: CASRLQGRYGYTF.

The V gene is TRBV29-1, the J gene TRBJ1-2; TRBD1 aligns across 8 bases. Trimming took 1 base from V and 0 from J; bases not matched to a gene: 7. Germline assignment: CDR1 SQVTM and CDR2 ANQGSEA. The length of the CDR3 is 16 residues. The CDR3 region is CSVEGAGGITNYGYTF. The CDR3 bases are TGCAGCGTTGAAGGGGCAGGGGGCATTACTAACTATGGCTACACCTTC.

The DNA for the CDR3 is TGCGCCAGCAGCCATCAAGGGGTGACAACCGGCTCTGGAAACACCATATATTTT. This encodes CASSHQGVTTGSGNTIYF. The chain employs TRBV5-1 and TRBJ1-3, with D possibly matching TRBD1 (5 bases). Germline V CDR1 and CDR2: SGHRS, YFSETQ. The CDR3 runs to 18 residues. Trimming cost V 4 bases and J 0 bases, with 20 bases left between them.